The entry below gives a single TCR beta chain sequence along with its context. The antigen remains undetermined. Given a much more abundant clone one base away, this may be a read error. The sample originates from a study of tumor and adjacent non-tumor tissue in lung cancer. Background on the study: The patients, around 11 men and about 5 women, were roughly 30 to 76 with stage I to III disease. Study results and limitations: Tumor tissue had significantly higher TCR diversity than normal lung.

The CDR3 loop spans 15 amino acids. CDR1 and CDR2 (germline): MNHEY, SVGEGT. TCRbeta libraries were built with three rounds of nested PCR, modified from ARM-PCR. TCRdb called the multiplex PCR reads again in MiXCR, with one record for every CDR3 protein. The data contain roughly 120,000 distinct CDR3 sequences, around 75% of them seen just once; the ten biggest clones take up under 45%. The template was RNA from unsorted bulk tissue. Chemotherapy-naive patients with new lung cancer underwent thoracic surgery in China, August–November 2014. The rearrangement uses TRBV6-2 or TRBV6-3 and TRBJ1-5, with TRBD1 matching 8 bases. The receptor's source is an older woman with non-small cell lung cancer. Sequenced sample: lung tumor tissue. The CDR3 is CVSRAGGSGAQPQHF. Here the CDR3 DNA reads TGTGTCAGCAGAGCAGGGGGCAGTGGAGCTCAGCCCCAGCATTTT.